Following are 10 T cell receptor beta chains from one sample sequenced in a study of regulatory T cells in long-lasting Graves disease. Arm-PCR of CDR3 regions with iRepertoire HTBI primers generated TCR beta libraries. TCRdb recomputed calls from the multiplex PCR reads with MiXCR, one row per CDR3 protein. The data contain 500,000 to 700,000 distinct CDR3 sequences, 30% of them singletons. Time point defined: persistent/refractory GD, antithyroid drugs over 5 years with positive TRAb. The TCR library was prepared using RNA isolated from PBMCs. This specimen consisted of peripheral blood mononuclear cells (PBMCs), obtained when the disease was refractory, from a patient treated with antithyroid drugs. Source of these receptors: a female donor with Graves disease.

Note on this clonotype: Given a much more abundant clone one base away, this may be a read error. The chain uses TRBV12-3 or TRBV12-4 and TRBJ2-5, with D unclear. The CDR3 loop spans 14 amino acids. CDR3 sequence reads: CASRVVLYQEIQYF. CDR3 coding DNA: TGTGCCAGCCGAGTTGTGTTGTACCAAGAGATCCAGTACTTC.

V gene TRBV12-5 combines with J gene TRBJ2-5; D unclear. The CDR3 sequence is 14 residues long. Germline lookup yields CDR1 LGHNT and CDR2 FRNRAP. The ends were cut back, 5 bases at V and 1 base at J, with 11 bases in the middle. Here the CDR3 reads CASGTLGSQETQYF. CDR3 sequence (DNA): TGTGCTAGTGGTACCCTTGGAAGCCAAGAGACCCAGTACTTC.

The sample holds a few counts of this clonotype. This sequence joins TRBV6-2 or TRBV6-3 and TRBJ1-4; D is unresolved. CDR1 and CDR2 (germline): MNHEY, SVGEGT. This CDR3 is 15 amino acids long. The V end lost 5 bases, the J end lost 0 bases, and 10 bases lay between the germline ends. This chain's CDR3 is CASSPGRATNEKLFF. In DNA form, the CDR3 reads TGTGCCAGCAGTCCCGGGAGAGCAACTAATGAAAAACTGTTTTTT.

The genes are TRBV6-2 or TRBV6-3 and TRBJ1-1, with D unresolved. The CDR3 is made up of 14 amino acids. Per the germline V gene, CDR1 is MNHEY and CDR2 is SVGEGT. Trimming took off 1 base at V and 5 bases at J, with 11 bases between the two ends. The CDR3 reads CASSYFKGRTEAFF. The CDR3 nucleotides read TGTGCCAGCAGTTACTTTAAGGGAAGAACTGAAGCTTTCTTT.

This clonotype came up a few times. The rearrangement joins TRBV20-1 to TRBJ2-2; TRBD2 might be the D (5 bases). Germline CDR1 reads DFQATT; CDR2 reads SNEGSKA (reference sequence). This CDR3 spans 16 amino acids. V was clipped by 3 bases and J by 5 bases, with 19 bases between them. The CDR3 protein is CSARVPHKGLTGELFF. CDR3 bases: TGCAGTGCTAGGGTCCCCCATAAAGGACTGACCGGGGAGCTGTTTTTT.

This clonotype was observed at least ten times. The rearrangement links TRBV27 to TRBJ1-1, with unresolved D. The CDR3 sequence is 14 residues long. The germline V gene has CDR1 MNHEY and CDR2 SMNVEV (reference sequence). V lost 6 bases, J lost 0 bases, and 11 bases lay in between. In DNA form, the CDR3 reads TGTGCCAGCAGCATAGCCCAGATGAACACTGAAGCTTTCTTT. Amino acids: CASSIAQMNTEAFF.

The chain recombines TRBV27 with TRBJ1-2; D may be TRBD1 (5 bases). The V end was cut by 0 bases, the J end by 3 bases, with 14 bases between. The CDR3 consists of 16 residues. Germline assignment: CDR1 MNHEY and CDR2 SMNVEV (reference sequence). CDR3 protein: CASSLSSGRVDYGYTF. As DNA, the CDR3 is TGTGCCAGCAGTTTATCGTCAGGGAGGGTGGACTATGGCTACACCTTC.

A few counts support this clonotype. This sequence joins TRBV18 and TRBJ2-5; perhaps TRBD1 as D (5 bases). Looked up from germline, CDR1 is KGHSH and CDR2 is LQKENI. The CDR3 is made up of 17 amino acids. V lost 2 bases and J lost 0, with 16 bases in between. The CDR3 loop reads CASSPGPPPGYQETQYF. The CDR3 DNA follows: TGTGCCAGCTCACCAGGGCCCCCGCCAGGGTACCAAGAGACCCAGTACTTC. The full variable domain, rest sourced from reference TRBV18 and TRBJ2-5, is NAGVMQNPRHLVRRRGQEARLRCSPMKGHSHVYWYRQLPEEGLKFMVYLQKENIIDESGMPKERFSAEFPKEGPSILRIQQVVRGDSAAYFCASSPGPPPGYQETQYFGPGTRLLVL.

The V gene is TRBV20-1, the J gene TRBJ2-7; TRBD2 matches 13 bases. This CDR3 region has 15 residues. V trimming: 6 bases; J trimming: 5 bases; junction bases outside the gene matches: 10. Germline CDR1 is DFQATT and CDR2 is SNEGSKA (reference sequence). CDR3 sequence reads: CSASGLAGIYHEQYF. CDR3 DNA: TGCAGTGCGTCGGGACTAGCGGGGATTTACCACGAGCAGTACTTC.

V and J are TRBV27 and TRBJ1-1; possibly TRBD1 for D (5 bases). V dropped 1 base and J dropped 4 bases, with 10 bases sitting between them. This CDR3 has 14 residues. Germline V gives CDR1 MNHEY, CDR2 SMNVEV (reference sequence). The CDR3 DNA is TGTGCCAGCAGTTTATGGGGGGGTTTCACTGAAGCTTTCTTT. Residues: CASSLWGGFTEAFF.